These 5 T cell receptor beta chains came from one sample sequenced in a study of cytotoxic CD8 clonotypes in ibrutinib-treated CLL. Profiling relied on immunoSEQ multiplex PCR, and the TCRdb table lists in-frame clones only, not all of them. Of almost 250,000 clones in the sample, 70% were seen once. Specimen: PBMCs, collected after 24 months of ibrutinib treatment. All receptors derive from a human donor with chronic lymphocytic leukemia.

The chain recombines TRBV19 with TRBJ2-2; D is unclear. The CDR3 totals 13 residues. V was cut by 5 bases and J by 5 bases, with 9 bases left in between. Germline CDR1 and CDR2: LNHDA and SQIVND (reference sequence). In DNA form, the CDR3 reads TGTGCCAGTAGTTCCCGACCAACCGGGGAGCTGTTTTTT. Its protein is CASSSRPTGELFF. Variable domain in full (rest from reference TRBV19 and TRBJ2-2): DGGITQSPKYLFRKEGQNVTLSCEQNLNHDAMYWYRQDPGQGLRLIYYSQIVNDFQKGDIAEGYSVSREKKESFPLTVTSAQKNPTAFYLCASSSRPTGELFFGEGSRLTVL.

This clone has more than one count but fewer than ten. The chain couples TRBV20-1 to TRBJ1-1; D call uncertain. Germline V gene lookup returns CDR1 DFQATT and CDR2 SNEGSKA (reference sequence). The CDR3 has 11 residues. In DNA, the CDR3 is TGCAGCGCATCTCGGAACACTGAAGCTTTCTTT. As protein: CSASRNTEAFF.

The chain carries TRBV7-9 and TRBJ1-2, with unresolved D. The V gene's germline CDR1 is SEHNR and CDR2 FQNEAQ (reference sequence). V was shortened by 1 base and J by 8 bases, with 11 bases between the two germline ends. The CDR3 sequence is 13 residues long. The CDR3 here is CASSLDGVRGYTF. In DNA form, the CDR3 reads TGTGCCAGCAGCTTAGATGGGGTCCGGGGCTACACCTTC.

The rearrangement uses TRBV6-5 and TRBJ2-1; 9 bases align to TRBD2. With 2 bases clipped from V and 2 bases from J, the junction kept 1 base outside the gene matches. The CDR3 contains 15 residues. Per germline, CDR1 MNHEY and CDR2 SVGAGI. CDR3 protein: CASSYPSGTYNEQFF. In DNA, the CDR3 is TGTGCCAGCAGTTACCCTAGCGGGACCTACAATGAGCAGTTCTTC.

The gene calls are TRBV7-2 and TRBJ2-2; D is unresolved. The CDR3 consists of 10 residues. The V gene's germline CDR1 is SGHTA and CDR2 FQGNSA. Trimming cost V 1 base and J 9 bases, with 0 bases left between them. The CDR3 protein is CASSLGELFF. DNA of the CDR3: TGTGCCAGCAGCTTAGGGGAGCTGTTTTTT. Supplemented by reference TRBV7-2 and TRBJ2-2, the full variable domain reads GAGVSQSPSNKVTEKGKDVELRCDPISGHTALYWYRQSLGQGLEFLIYFQGNSAPDKSGLPSDRFSAERTGGSVSTLTIQRTQQEDSAVYLCASSLGELFFGEGSRLTVL.